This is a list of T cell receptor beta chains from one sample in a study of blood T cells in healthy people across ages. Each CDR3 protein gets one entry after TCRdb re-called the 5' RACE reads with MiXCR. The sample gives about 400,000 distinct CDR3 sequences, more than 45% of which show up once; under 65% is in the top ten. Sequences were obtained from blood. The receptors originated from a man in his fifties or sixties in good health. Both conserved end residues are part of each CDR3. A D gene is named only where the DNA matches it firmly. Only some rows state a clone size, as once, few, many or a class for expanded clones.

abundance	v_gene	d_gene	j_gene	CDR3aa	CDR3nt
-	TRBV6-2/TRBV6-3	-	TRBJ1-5	CASSPGGVRNQPQHF	TGTGCCAGCAGTCCGGGCGGGGTGCGCAATCAGCCCCAGCATTTT
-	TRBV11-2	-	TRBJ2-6	CASDPPGPGANVLTF	TGTGCCAGCGACCCCCCGGGTCCTGGGGCCAACGTCCTGACTTTC
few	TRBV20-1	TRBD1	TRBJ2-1	CSARDPRTGYNEQFF	TGCAGTGCTAGAGATCCTAGGACAGGGTACAATGAGCAGTTCTTC
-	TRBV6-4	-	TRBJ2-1	CANSEEDRSYNELFF	TGTGCCAACAGTGAGGAGGACCGCTCCTACAATGAGCTGTTCTTC
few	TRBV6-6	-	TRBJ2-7	CASTPRLGEQYF	TGTGCCAGCACCCCTAGACTCGGCGAGCAGTACTTC
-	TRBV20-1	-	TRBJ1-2	CSASAGQLYGYTF	TGCAGTGCTAGCGCAGGGCAGCTGTATGGCTACACCTTC
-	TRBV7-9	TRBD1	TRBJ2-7	CASTDPGQGSSYEQYF	TGTGCCAGCACCGACCCGGGACAGGGAAGCTCCTACGAGCAGTACTTC
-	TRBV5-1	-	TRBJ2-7	CASSFLEAASYEQYF	TGCGCCAGCAGCTTTCTGGAGGCTGCCTCCTACGAGCAGTACTTC
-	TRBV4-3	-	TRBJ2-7	CASSQEAQGPYEQYF	TGCGCCAGCAGCCAAGAGGCCCAGGGACCCTACGAGCAGTACTTC
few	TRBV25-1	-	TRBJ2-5	CASSESRGGTGETQYF	TGTGCCAGCAGTGAATCAAGAGGGGGGACTGGGGAGACCCAGTACTTC
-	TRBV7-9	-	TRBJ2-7	CASSLIHPRSSYEQYF	TGTGCCAGCAGCTTAATTCACCCACGGAGCTCCTACGAGCAGTACTTC
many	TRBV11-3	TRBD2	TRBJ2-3	CASSMGGLNTDTQYF	TGTGCCAGCAGTATGGGAGGGCTCAACACAGATACGCAGTATTTT
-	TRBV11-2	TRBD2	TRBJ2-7	CASSLEAGGVPYEQYF	TGTGCCAGCAGCTTAGAGGCGGGGGGAGTGCCCTACGAGCAGTACTTC
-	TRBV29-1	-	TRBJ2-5	CSVKRDTQETQYF	TGCAGCGTTAAGCGGGACACCCAAGAGACCCAGTACTTC
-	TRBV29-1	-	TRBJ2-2	CSLRITGELFF	TGCAGCCTCCGTATTACCGGGGAGCTGTTTTTT
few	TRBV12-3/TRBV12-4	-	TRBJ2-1	CATSIRAVEQFF	TGTGCCACCTCGATACGGGCCGTTGAGCAGTTCTTC
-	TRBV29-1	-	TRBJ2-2	CSVDGTYTGELFF	TGCAGCGTTGACGGGACTTACACCGGGGAGCTGTTTTTT
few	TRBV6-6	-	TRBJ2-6	CASSPGSGANVLTF	TGTGCCAGCAGCCCTGGTTCTGGGGCCAACGTCCTGACTTTC
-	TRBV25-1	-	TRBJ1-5	CAILRGHNSNQPQHF	TGTGCCATCCTTCGCGGGCACAATAGCAATCAGCCCCAGCATTTT
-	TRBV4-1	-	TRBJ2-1	CASSLAPSRYNEQFF	TGCGCCAGCAGTCTGGCGCCCAGCAGATACAATGAGCAGTTCTTC
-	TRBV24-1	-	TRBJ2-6	CATSDRGVGANVLTF	TGTGCCACCAGTGATAGGGGGGTCGGGGCCAACGTCCTGACTTTC
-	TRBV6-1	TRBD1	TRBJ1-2	CASSQRRGQGISGYTF	TGTGCCAGCTCCCAGCGGAGGGGACAGGGGATCTCTGGCTACACCTTC
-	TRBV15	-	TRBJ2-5	CATSASDTIRVETQYF	TGTGCCACCAGCGCGAGCGACACCATCCGAGTAGAGACCCAGTACTTC
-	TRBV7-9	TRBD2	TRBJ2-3	CASSIGTRGPTDTQYF	TGTGCCAGCAGCATAGGGACTAGGGGTCCGACAGATACGCAGTATTTT
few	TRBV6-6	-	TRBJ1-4	CASSPPAVKLFF	TGTGCCAGCTCCCCTCCGGCAGTTAAACTGTTTTTT
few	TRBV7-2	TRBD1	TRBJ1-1	CASSIPTGATEAFF	TGTGCCAGCAGCATCCCGACAGGGGCGACTGAAGCTTTCTTT
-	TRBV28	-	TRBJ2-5	CASSFRGGGRLSETQYF	TGTGCCAGCAGTTTCAGGGGGGGCGGGAGGTTATCAGAGACCCAGTACTTC
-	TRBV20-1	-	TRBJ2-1	CSATRDPAFF	TGCAGTGCTACCCGGGACCCCGCGTTCTTC
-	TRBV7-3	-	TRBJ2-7	CASSLSPGYEQYF	TGTGCCAGCAGCTTAAGTCCGGGGTACGAGCAGTACTTC
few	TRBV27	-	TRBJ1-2	CASSQRPDYGYTF	TGTGCCAGCAGTCAACGACCGGACTATGGCTACACCTTC
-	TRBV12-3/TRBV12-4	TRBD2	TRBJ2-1	CASSLELGLAGGYNEQFF	TGTGCCAGCAGTTTAGAGTTGGGACTAGCGGGAGGGTACAATGAGCAGTTCTTC
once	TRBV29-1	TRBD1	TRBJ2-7	CSVATGGIYEQYF	TGCAGCGTTGCAACAGGGGGGATCTACGAGCAGTACTTC
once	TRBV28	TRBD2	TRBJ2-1	CASSSSGDEQFF	TGTGCCAGCAGCTCAAGCGGGGATGAGCAGTTCTTC
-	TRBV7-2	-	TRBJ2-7	CASSPAVGVSAYEQYF	TGTGCCAGCAGCCCCGCGGTCGGGGTTAGTGCTTACGAGCAGTACTTC
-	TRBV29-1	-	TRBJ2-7	CSVDLVGNEQYF	TGCAGCGTTGACCTCGTGGGAAACGAGCAGTACTTC
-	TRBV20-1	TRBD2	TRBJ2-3	CSARDPSGRAADTQYF	TGCAGTGCTAGAGACCCTAGCGGGAGGGCCGCAGATACGCAGTATTTT
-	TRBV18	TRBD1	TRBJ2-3	CASSPRTGSTDTQYF	TGTGCCAGCTCACCCCGGACAGGAAGCACAGATACGCAGTATTTT
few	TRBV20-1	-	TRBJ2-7	CSARAGIWTYEQYF	TGCAGTGCTAGAGCAGGGATCTGGACCTACGAGCAGTACTTC
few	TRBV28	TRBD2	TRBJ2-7	CASRSSGTSGTYEQYF	TGTGCCAGCAGATCCTCCGGGACTAGCGGGACCTACGAGCAGTACTTC
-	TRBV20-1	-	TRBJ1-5	CSATMALSNQPQHF	TGCAGTGCTACCATGGCCCTCTCAAATCAGCCCCAGCATTTT
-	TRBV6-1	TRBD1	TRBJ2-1	CASSGGQVRNEQFF	TGTGCCAGCAGTGGGGGACAGGTTCGGAATGAGCAGTTCTTC
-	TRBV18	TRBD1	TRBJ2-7	CASSPRQGAGYEQYF	TGTGCCAGCTCACCAAGACAGGGGGCGGGCTACGAGCAGTACTTC
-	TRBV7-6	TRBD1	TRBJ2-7	CASSDFGTGLYNEQYF	TGTGCCAGCAGCGACTTCGGGACAGGGCTCTACAATGAGCAGTACTTC
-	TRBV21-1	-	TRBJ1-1	CATKTGETEAFF	TGTGCCACCAAAACAGGGGAAACTGAAGCTTTCTTT
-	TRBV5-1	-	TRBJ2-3	CASSLGLTNPTDTQYF	TGCGCCAGCAGCTTGGGTCTAACGAACCCGACAGATACGCAGTATTTT
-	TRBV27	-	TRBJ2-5	CASRAYETRVHEQYF	TGTGCCAGCAGAGCGTATGAGACAAGGGTGCATGAGCAGTACTTC
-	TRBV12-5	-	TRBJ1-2	CASGRGYGYTF	TGTGCTAGTGGTAGAGGGTATGGCTACACCTTC
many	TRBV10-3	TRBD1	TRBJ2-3	CAISESQGQGGTDTQYF	TGTGCCATCAGTGAGTCCCAAGGACAGGGGGGCACAGATACGCAGTATTTT
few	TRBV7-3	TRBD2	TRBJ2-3	CASSLLAASTDTQYF	TGTGCCAGCAGCCTACTAGCGGCTAGCACAGATACGCAGTATTTT
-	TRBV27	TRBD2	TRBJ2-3	CAIRFSPPSGGRDTDTQYF	TGTGCCATCCGATTTTCACCACCTTCGGGGGGACGAGACACAGATACGCAGTATTTT
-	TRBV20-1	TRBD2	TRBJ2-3	CSARSPWERGARTDTQYF	TGCAGTGCTAGAAGTCCATGGGAGCGGGGGGCCCGCACAGATACGCAGTATTTT